A single sample is the source of the 20 T cell receptor beta chains below, sequenced in a study of blood T cell repertoires in COVID-19 (dated by TCRdb to about 2020). The library relied on the immunoSEQ multiplex PCR assay. TCRdb re-hosts the immuneACCESS table, in-frame sequences only. Its copies lack some clones; in the studies checked, an unresolved V gene accounts for under half of them, and the cause for the rest is not known. For this sample the table gives roughly 300,000 clones, of which roughly 90% were detected only once. The leading ten clones occupy over 2% of the sample. Sequenced material: peripheral blood. The receptor set was obtained from a woman aged 30 to 39 with COVID-19, enrolled during active disease.

The chain combines TRBV5-6 with TRBJ1-2, with D tentatively TRBD1 (5 bases). V was cut by 0 bases and J by 8 bases, with 17 bases left in between. Germline-derived CDR1 and CDR2 are SGHDT and YYEEEE. The CDR3 consists of 15 residues. CDR3 in amino acids: CASSLDGIGARGYTF. The CDR3 nucleotides are TGTGCCAGCAGCTTGGACGGAATTGGGGCGAGGGGCTACACCTTC.

This chain connects TRBV9 to TRBJ1-4; D may be TRBD1 (6 bases). This CDR3 contains 14 residues. Germline V gene lookup returns CDR1 SGDLS and CDR2 YYNGEE. Trimming removed 3 bases at V and 3 bases at J, with 9 bases between. The CDR3 DNA follows: TGTGCCAGCAGCGCACAGGGTTCTAATGAAAAACTGTTTTTT. Its protein product is CASSAQGSNEKLFF.

The V gene is TRBV29-1, the J gene TRBJ1-2; D is uncertain. The germline CDR1 and CDR2 sequences are SQVTM and ANQGSEA. V was shortened by 4 bases and J by 1 base, with 13 bases between the two germline ends. The CDR3 is made up of 14 amino acids. The CDR3 loop reads CSVVRTDLNYGYTF. In DNA form, the CDR3 reads TGCAGCGTTGTTCGCACAGATCTTAACTATGGCTACACCTTC. Using reference TRBV29-1 and TRBJ1-2 for the parts outside the CDR3, the full variable domain is SAVISQKPSRDICQRGTSLTIQCQVDSQVTMMFWYRQQPGQSLTLIATANQGSEATYESGFVIDKFPISRPNLTFSTLTVSNMSPEDSSIYLCSVVRTDLNYGYTFGSGTRLTVV.

This clone was seen only a few times. The chain combines TRBV18 with TRBJ2-2; D gene uncertain. V was shortened by 1 base and J by 12 bases, with 6 bases between the two germline ends. Germline V lookup: CDR1 KGHSH, CDR2 LQKENI. This CDR3 is built from 11 residues. The CDR3 DNA sequence: TGTGCCAGCTCACCACTTGGCAAGCTGTTTTTT. As protein: CASSPLGKLFF.

The table lists this clone with a count of one. This chain uses TRBV24-1 with TRBJ2-5; 8 bases are a match to TRBD1. Germline V gene sequence: CDR1 KGHDR, CDR2 SFDVKD. Trimming removed 4 bases from V and 5 bases from J; junction bases left unmatched: 8. The CDR3 has 15 amino acids. The CDR3 DNA is TGTGCCACCAGTGACCCGACAGGGGCAGGGGAGACCCAGTACTTC. It specifies CATSDPTGAGETQYF.

The chain has TRBV5-4 and TRBJ2-3; D not resolved. The V gene's germline CDR1 is SGHNT and CDR2 YYREEE (reference sequence). Trimming pared 6 bases from V and 2 bases from J, leaving 16 bases between. The CDR3 has 15 amino acids. The DNA for the CDR3 is TGTGCCAGCATCTCCCCGAACAGCTCCACAGATACGCAGTATTTT. It yields the protein CASISPNSSTDTQYF.

This clone was seen a single time. This CDR3 is also generated by other DNA sequences in the sample. The V call is TRBV27, the J call TRBJ2-5; 14 positions agree with TRBD2. In germline, CDR1 is MNHEY, CDR2 SMNVEV (reference sequence). The length of the CDR3 is 15 residues. V lost 6 bases to trimming and J lost 5 bases; unmatched junction nucleotides: 5. As DNA, the CDR3 is TGTGCCAGCAGGACGGGACTAGCGGGAGTTGAGACCCAGTACTTC. Amino acids: CASRTGLAGVETQYF.

The chain recombines TRBV6-1 with TRBJ1-5; the D is unclear. The V and J ends lost 2 bases and 6 bases respectively, with 14 bases between them. CDR1 is MNHNS, CDR2 SASEGT, per germline. This CDR3 contains 15 residues. Here the CDR3 reads CASSENGRRSQPQHF. CDR3 in DNA: TGTGCCAGCAGTGAAAACGGGAGAAGAAGTCAGCCCCAGCATTTT.

The CDR3 reads CSVGGSSYYNEQFF. CDR3 bases: TGCAGCGTTGGAGGGTCTAGTTACTACAATGAGCAGTTCTTC. The chain combines TRBV29-1 with TRBJ2-1, with D possibly being TRBD2 (5 bases). Per germline, CDR1 SQVTM and CDR2 ANQGSEA. CDR3 length equals 14 residues. Trimming pared 4 bases from V and 3 bases from J, leaving 13 bases between.

This chain connects TRBV25-1 to TRBJ1-4; TRBD1 is a possible D gene (5 bases). V was pared by 8 bases and J by 8 bases, with 12 bases between. The CDR3 is made up of 12 amino acids. Looked up from germline, CDR1 is MGHDK and CDR2 is SYGVNS. The CDR3 DNA is TGTGCCAGCGGGGGAGGATTGGAAAAACTGTTTTTT. It translates to CASGGGLEKLFF.

This chain connects TRBV12-3 or TRBV12-4 to TRBJ1-2; weak D call: TRBD1 (6 bases). V was trimmed by 3 bases and J by 6 bases, leaving 11 bases between them. CDR3 length: 13 amino acids. The CDR3 spells CASSFRGTDGYTF. The CDR3 DNA reads TGTGCCAGCAGTTTTAGGGGGACGGATGGCTACACCTTC.

The rearrangement links TRBV5-1 to TRBJ2-3, with 11 bases that match TRBD2. There are 23 residues in the CDR3. CDR1 is SGHRS and CDR2 is YFSETQ in the germline V gene. J lost 1 base, V lost 0 bases, and 22 bases had no gene match. The CDR3 DNA sequence: TGCGCCAGCAGCTTGGCCTCTTCCTTCGACAGCTCCGGGACTAGCGGACGCACAGATACGCAGTATTTT. This encodes CASSLASSFDSSGTSGRTDTQYF.

The chain links TRBV28 to TRBJ1-1; D is ambiguous. V was trimmed by 4 bases and J by 0 bases, leaving 3 bases between them. The CDR3 has 12 amino acids. CDR1 is MDHEN, CDR2 SYDVKM, per germline. CDR3 bases: TGTGCCAGCAGTTCAGTGAACACTGAAGCTTTCTTT. It specifies CASSSVNTEAFF.

The chain joins TRBV30 to TRBJ2-3, with 7 bases aligning to TRBD2. Trimming at V came to 2 bases and at J to 0 bases, leaving 5 bases not matched to a gene. Germline lookup yields CDR1 GTSNPN and CDR2 SVGIG (reference sequence). The CDR3 extends over 15 amino acids. The CDR3 DNA follows: TGTGCCTGGAGTTTTCTAGCGGAGAGCACAGATACGCAGTATTTT. It codes for CAWSFLAESTDTQYF. The full variable domain, rest sourced from reference TRBV30 and TRBJ2-3, is SQTIHQWPATLVQPVGSPLSLECTVEGTSNPNLYWYRQAAGRGLQLLFYSVGIGQISSEVPQNLSASRPQDRQFILSSKKLLLSDSGFYLCAWSFLAESTDTQYFGPGTRLTVL.

The CDR3 DNA reads as TGTGCCTGGAACCTGGCGGGAGTAGGGGGCGAGCAGTACTTC. This sequence encodes CAWNLAGVGGEQYF. This sequence joins TRBV30 and TRBJ2-7, with D possibly TRBD2 on 7 matching bases. From germline, CDR1 is GTSNPN and CDR2 SVGIG (reference sequence). Deletions cut 4 bases from V and 6 bases from J, with 19 bases between. This CDR3 is 14 amino acids long.

V is TRBV5-1 and J is TRBJ2-3; possibly TRBD2 for D (6 bases). Germline-derived CDR1 and CDR2 are SGHRS and YFSETQ. Trimming cost V 4 bases and J 6 bases, with 15 bases left between them. CDR3 length equals 14 residues. CDR3 loop: CASSQGLPWDTQYF. CDR3 DNA sequence: TGCGCCAGCAGCCAGGGACTTCCCTGGGATACGCAGTATTTT.

The chain links TRBV3-1 (or the pseudogene TRBV3-2) to TRBJ2-1; 7 bases are shared with TRBD2. The ends lost 1 base at V and 0 bases at J; junction bases unmatched: 3. The germline V gene encodes CDR1 LGHDT and CDR2 YNNKEL (reference sequence). CDR3 length: 16 amino acids. The CDR3 region is CASSQVRGSSYNEQFF. CDR3 DNA: TGTGCCAGCAGCCAAGTCCGCGGGAGCTCCTACAATGAGCAGTTCTTC.

The chain employs TRBV27 and TRBJ2-3; D remains ambiguous. V was pared by 6 bases and J by 4 bases, with 11 bases between. Germline loops: CDR1 MNHEY, CDR2 SMNVEV (reference sequence). The length of the CDR3 is 13 residues. DNA for the CDR3: TGTGCCAGCAGCCTTACGAAGCCAGATACGCAGTATTTT. This codes for CASSLTKPDTQYF.

CDR3 loop: CASSQETGGGLGNTEAFF. CDR3 in DNA: TGTGCCAGCAGCCAAGAAACAGGGGGCGGTTTGGGGAACACTGAAGCTTTCTTT. This chain connects TRBV4-2 to TRBJ1-1; 9 nucleotides agree with TRBD1. Trimming took 0 bases from V and 1 from J; bases not matched to a gene: 9. This CDR3 spans 18 amino acids. Germline-derived CDR1 and CDR2 are LGHNA and YNFKEQ.

The chain uses TRBV15 and TRBJ2-5, with TRBD2 as a possible D gene (5 bases). From germline, CDR1 is LNHNV and CDR2 YYDKDF (reference sequence). The CDR3 runs 14 residues. V dropped 0 bases and J dropped 3 bases, with 8 bases sitting between them. CDR3 nucleotide sequence: TGTGCCACCAGCAGAGATTCCGGGAAAGAGACCCAGTACTTC. Its translation is CATSRDSGKETQYF.